The sequence of this T cell receptor beta chain was determined in a study of graft-versus-host responses after intestinal transplantation. Whole-study context: Induction with anti-thymocyte globulin, then tacrolimus and steroids for around three years, was given to all recipients.

Germline loops: CDR1 SQVTM, CDR2 ANQGSEA. The CDR3 has 13 residues. Overall study findings and caveats: GvH clones turned up in recipient marrow; some had shown up first in ileum or blood. Early HvG declines after transplant were associated with peak circulating GvH clone levels. High graft-versus-host to host-versus-graft T cell clonal ratios marked allografts of patients with graft-donor macrochimerism.

Lymphocytes from graft epithelium and lamina propria were isolated. Of note for this clone: The target antigen is unknown. An end of the junction does not agree with germline; a read error may underlie this.

The data were produced by immunoSEQ multiplex PCR, yet TCRdb's version contains in-frame clones alone and is incomplete. The table has about 3,900 clones, 85% seen once; the top ten hold approximately 4.4%. The specimen comprised ileum tissue, sampled roughly 95 weeks after intestinal transplant. The chain employs TRBV29-1 and TRBJ1-1; D might be TRBD1 (5 bases). This TCR came from a human patient who received an intestinal transplant, so some T cells may come from the graft donor. The CDR3 DNA sequence: TGCAGCGTTGAATCGGCAGGGAACGCTGAAGCTTTCTTT. Protein sequence: CSVESAGNAEAFF.